The rows below give T cell receptor beta chains drawn from one sample of a study of B cell selection in AIRE deficiency. This table comes from immunoSEQ multiplex PCR, and its TCRdb copy is limited to in-frame clones, with some not included. This sample carries roughly 24,000 clones, around 93% of them seen once, and the ten largest clones take 1.1%. The sequenced sample was CD4+CD25+ Tregs sorted from PBMCs. All receptors derive from a human donor in good health. Both conserved end residues are part of each CDR3. D genes are given only for firm matches. Expanded clones get a size class; other rows say once, few or many, or leave the size out.

d_call,v_call,j_call,clone_size,cdr3_nt,cdr3_aa
TRBD2,TRBV29-1,TRBJ2-5,-,TGCAGCGCCGGGGCCGGGACTAGCGGGGGGGCTAAAGAGACCCAGTACTTC,CSAGAGTSGGAKETQYF
-,TRBV18,TRBJ1-1,-,TGTGCCAGCTCACCACGGACAGTGTACACTGAAGCTTTCTTT,CASSPRTVYTEAFF
-,TRBV7-9,TRBJ1-2,-,TGTGCCAGCAGCTTAGAACGGGGAAACTATGGCTACACCTTC,CASSLERGNYGYTF
TRBD1,TRBV10-3,TRBJ1-2,-,TGTGCCATCAGTGACGACAGGGGGCGCGAAGGCTACACCTTC,CAISDDRGREGYTF
-,TRBV10-2,TRBJ2-3,once,TGCGCCAGCAGTGACTCGGGCCCGAGTAGCACAGATACGCAGTATTTT,CASSDSGPSSTDTQYF
-,TRBV6-4,TRBJ2-6,-,TGTGCCAGCAGTATAATCCGCACACGACAAAGTCGGGCCAACGTCCTGACTTTC,CASSIIRTRQSRANVLTF
TRBD1,TRBV19,TRBJ2-1,-,TGTGCCAGTAGACTGGGACAGGAGTACAATGAGCAGTTCTTC,CASRLGQEYNEQFF
-,TRBV5-1,TRBJ2-1,-,TGCGCCAGCAGCTTGGCTGATGGGGGCTCCTACAATGAGCAGTTCTTC,CASSLADGGSYNEQFF
TRBD1,TRBV27,TRBJ1-5,medium-sized,TGTGCCAGCAGTTTGGTACAGGGGAATCAGCCCCAGCATTTT,CASSLVQGNQPQHF
-,TRBV2,TRBJ2-1,-,TGTGCCAGCAGCCCTCAAGAATACAATGAGCAGTTCTTC,CASSPQEYNEQFF
-,TRBV6-1,TRBJ2-7,-,TGTGCCAGCAGGCGGGACCCCGGGCCCTACGAGCAGTACTTC,CASRRDPGPYEQYF
TRBD2,TRBV4-2,TRBJ2-3,-,TGTGCCAGCAGCCAAGGACCAGCGGGGTCTAGCACAGATACGCAGTATTTT,CASSQGPAGSSTDTQYF
TRBD2,TRBV5-4,TRBJ2-7,-,TGTGCCAGCAGCTTGGCCCTAGCGGGGGACGAGCAGTACTTC,CASSLALAGDEQYF
TRBD1,TRBV28,TRBJ1-6,-,TGTGCCAGCAGAACAGGGGATCCGGTTTCACCCCTCCACTTT,CASRTGDPVSPLHF
-,TRBV6-5,TRBJ1-2,-,TGTGCCAGCAGAAGGGGGGCGTTGAACTATGGCTACACCTTC,CASRRGALNYGYTF
-,TRBV5-5,TRBJ1-2,-,TGTGCCAGCAGCTCGACGGACTATGGCTACACCTTC,CASSSTDYGYTF
TRBD1,TRBV9,TRBJ1-1,-,TGTGCCAGCAGCGTAGTCGGCAGGGGGGGAACTGAAGCTTTCTTT,CASSVVGRGGTEAFF
-,TRBV27,TRBJ2-3,-,TGTGCCAGCAGGCCTACCTGGGAAGATACGCAGTATTTT,CASRPTWEDTQYF
TRBD1,TRBV10-3,TRBJ2-5,-,TGTGCCATCAGGGGGGACAGGGGGCGCCGGGAGACCCAGTACTTC,CAIRGDRGRRETQYF
-,TRBV12-5,TRBJ2-1,-,TGTGCTAGTGGTTTGGATCTGGCATACCCGTTCTTC,CASGLDLAYPFF
TRBD1,TRBV6-5,TRBJ1-5,-,TGTGCCAGCAGGACGACAGGGGAAAATCAGCCCCAGCATTTT,CASRTTGENQPQHF
-,TRBV4-2,TRBJ1-2,-,TGTGCCAGCAGCCCCTCGGGCGCGAGGGGCTACACCTTC,CASSPSGARGYTF
-,TRBV28,TRBJ1-5,-,TGTGCCAGCAGTTTGGGCCGGTATGGCAATCAGCCCCAGCATTTT,CASSLGRYGNQPQHF
-,TRBV28,TRBJ1-2,once,TGTGCCAGCACCCCAGGGCAGGGAGGCTACACCTTC,CASTPGQGGYTF
-,TRBV4-3,TRBJ1-2,-,TGCGCCAGCAGCCAAGATATCGTCGGGGGCCTGACCCCCGAAGGCTACACCTTC,CASSQDIVGGLTPEGYTF
-,TRBV5-1,TRBJ2-7,once,TGCGCCAGCAGCTTTGGGGGACCCCCAGGGTCCTACGAGCAGTACTTC,CASSFGGPPGSYEQYF
TRBD2,TRBV6-1,TRBJ2-3,-,TGTGCCAGCAGTGAGCTGCCTAGCGGGGGGGCGCGCGCAGATACGCAGTATTTT,CASSELPSGGARADTQYF
TRBD1,TRBV5-4,TRBJ2-5,few,TGTGCCAGCAGCTTCACAGGGGCCCGGGAGACCCAGTACTTC,CASSFTGARETQYF
TRBD1,TRBV5-6,TRBJ2-7,-,TGTGCCAGCAGCGAAGGGGGCCGAAACGAGCAGTACTTC,CASSEGGRNEQYF
-,TRBV5-1,TRBJ2-5,-,TGCGCCAGCAGCTTATTAGAGACCCAGTACTTC,CASSLLETQYF
-,TRBV18,TRBJ1-1,-,TGTGCCAGCTCACCCCGACAGGCGATGAACACTGAAGCTTTCTTT,CASSPRQAMNTEAFF
-,TRBV9,TRBJ1-2,-,TGTGCCAGCAGCACTCAGGGAGGCGGCGGCTATGGCTACACCTTC,CASSTQGGGGYGYTF
-,TRBV6-1,TRBJ1-5,once,TGTGCCAGCAGTGAAGCTCAGCCCCAGCATTTT,CASSEAQPQHF
-,TRBV11-2,TRBJ2-1,-,TGTGCCAGCAGCTTAGGTTTTGGGCAGGGGACCTCCTACAATGAGCAGTTCTTC,CASSLGFGQGTSYNEQFF
-,TRBV28,TRBJ2-1,-,TGTGCCACCATCGTGCGGGTAGGTAATGAGCAGTTCTTC,CATIVRVGNEQFF
-,TRBV19,TRBJ2-1,-,TGTGCCAGTAGTATGGGATATAATGAGCAGTTCTTC,CASSMGYNEQFF
TRBD1,TRBV19,TRBJ1-4,-,TGTGCCAGTAGTGCCGGGACAGTGGGAGAAAAACTGTTTTTT,CASSAGTVGEKLFF
-,TRBV5-6,TRBJ2-3,-,TGTGCCAGCAGCTCCACAGGTACGGATACGCAGTATTTT,CASSSTGTDTQYF
-,TRBV29-1,TRBJ1-1,-,TGCAGCGGGTTGAAGAACACTGAAGCTTTCTTT,CSGLKNTEAFF
-,TRBV25-1,TRBJ2-5,-,TGTGCCAGCAGGAACCGGGACACCCGCCTAGAGACCCAGTACTTC,CASRNRDTRLETQYF
TRBD1,TRBV28,TRBJ2-1,-,TGTGCCAGCAGTCACCTCCGACAGGGGTCCAGCGATGAGCAGTTCTTC,CASSHLRQGSSDEQFF
TRBD1,TRBV7-9,TRBJ1-2,-,TGTGCCAGCAGCTCAGCAGGGGGCTATGGCTACACCTTC,CASSSAGGYGYTF
-,TRBV11-2,TRBJ1-3,-,TGTGCCAGCAGCCCCACCGGTGGTAGGGGGACTGGAAACACCATATATTTT,CASSPTGGRGTGNTIYF
-,TRBV5-1,TRBJ2-6,once,TGCGCCAGCAGCCCCGAACAGGGCCTTGCTGGGGCCAACGTCCTGACTTTC,CASSPEQGLAGANVLTF
-,TRBV23-1,TRBJ2-7,-,TGCGCCAGCAGTCAATGGTCCGCACGCTCCTACGAGCAGTACTTC,CASSQWSARSYEQYF
TRBD1,TRBV6-1,TRBJ2-7,-,TGTGCCAGCAGGGGGCAGGGGGCCAACGAGCAGTACTTC,CASRGQGANEQYF
TRBD1,TRBV7-9,TRBJ2-2,once,TGTGCCAGCAGCCGAGCAGTTCTTACCACAGGGGGGAACACCGGGGAGCTGTTTTTT,CASSRAVLTTGGNTGELFF
TRBD1,TRBV2,TRBJ1-2,once,TGTGCCAGCAGGGAACAGGGGGTTGATGGCTACACCTTC,CASREQGVDGYTF
-,TRBV29-1,TRBJ2-2,-,TGCAGCGTGATGGGGGGCGCGAACACCGGGGAGCTGTTTTTT,CSVMGGANTGELFF
-,TRBV7-2,TRBJ1-6,-,TGTGCCAGCAGCTTAGTTCCGGGGGGTAATTCACCCCTCCACTTT,CASSLVPGGNSPLHF
-,TRBV5-1,TRBJ1-3,once,TGCGCCAGCAGCTCGGGATCTGGAAACACCATATATTTT,CASSSGSGNTIYF
-,TRBV5-6,TRBJ2-7,-,TGTGCCAGCAGCTTTGGTCCTGCAGGATACTACGAGCAGTACTTC,CASSFGPAGYYEQYF
-,TRBV6-1,TRBJ2-7,-,TGTGCCAGCAGCTGGGTTTACTACGAGCAGTACTTC,CASSWVYYEQYF
TRBD1,TRBV19,TRBJ2-7,-,TGTGCCAGTAGTCTCCCCCGGGACAGGGTGAGCGAGCAGTACTTC,CASSLPRDRVSEQYF
-,TRBV5-6,TRBJ2-3,-,TGTGCCAGCAGCGAGGCAGGGGCAGATACGCAGTATTTT,CASSEAGADTQYF